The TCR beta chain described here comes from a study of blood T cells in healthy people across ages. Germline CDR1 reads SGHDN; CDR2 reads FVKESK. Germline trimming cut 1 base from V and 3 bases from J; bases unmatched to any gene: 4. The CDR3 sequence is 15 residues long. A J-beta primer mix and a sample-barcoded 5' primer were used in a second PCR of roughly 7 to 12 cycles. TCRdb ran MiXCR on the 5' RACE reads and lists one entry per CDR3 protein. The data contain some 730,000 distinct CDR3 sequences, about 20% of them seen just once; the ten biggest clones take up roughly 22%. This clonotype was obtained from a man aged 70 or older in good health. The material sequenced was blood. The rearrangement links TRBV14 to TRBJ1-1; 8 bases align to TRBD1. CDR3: CASSQGTGRYTEAFF. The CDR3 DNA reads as TGTGCCAGCAGCCAAGGGACAGGGCGGTACACTGAAGCTTTCTTT.